What follows is one T cell receptor (beta chain) and its context. Germline loops: CDR1 WNHNN, CDR2 SYGVQD (reference sequence). Trimming at V came to 6 bases and at J to 3 bases, leaving 4 bases not matched to a gene. The CDR3 covers 13 residues. This sample was included in a study of memory CD4+ T cells and cytomegalovirus serostatus. This table comes from immunoSEQ multiplex PCR, and its TCRdb copy is limited to in-frame clones, with some not included. The table records about 50,000 clones, 82% of them present only once. The sort gate was single viable CD3+CD4+CD8-CD45RO+ cells for memory CD4+ T cells.

The rearrangement links TRBV10-1 to TRBJ1-1, with 7 bases matching TRBD1. This TCR came from an adult in good health and CMV-seronegative. The material sequenced was memory CD4+ T cells from blood. The CDR3 loop reads CASSRDSHTEAFF. The DNA for the CDR3 is TGCGCCAGCAGCCGGGACAGTCACACTGAAGCTTTCTTT.